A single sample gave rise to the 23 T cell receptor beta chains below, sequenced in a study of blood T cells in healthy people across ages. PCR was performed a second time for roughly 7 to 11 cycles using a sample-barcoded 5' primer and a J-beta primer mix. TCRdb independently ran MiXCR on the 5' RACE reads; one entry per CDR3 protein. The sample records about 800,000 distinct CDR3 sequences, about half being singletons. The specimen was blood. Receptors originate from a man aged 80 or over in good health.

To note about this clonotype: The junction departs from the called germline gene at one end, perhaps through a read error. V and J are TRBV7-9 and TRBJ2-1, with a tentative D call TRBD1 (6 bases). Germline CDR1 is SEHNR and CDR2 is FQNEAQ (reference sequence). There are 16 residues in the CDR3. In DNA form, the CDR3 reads TGTGCCAGCAGCCCCAGTTATTCGGACAGAGACAATGAGCGGTTCTTC. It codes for CASSPSYSDRDNERFF. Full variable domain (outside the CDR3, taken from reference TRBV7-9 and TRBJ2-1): DTGVSQNPRHKITKRGQNVTFRCDPISEHNRLYWYRQTLGQGPEFLTYFQNEAQLEKSRLLSDRFSAERPKGSFSTLEIQRTEQGDSAMYLCASSPSYSDRDNERFFGPGTRLTVL.

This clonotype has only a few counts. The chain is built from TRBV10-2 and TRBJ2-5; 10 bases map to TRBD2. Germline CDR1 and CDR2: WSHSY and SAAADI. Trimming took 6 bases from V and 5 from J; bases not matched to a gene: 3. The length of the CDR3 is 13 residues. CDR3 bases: TGCGCCAGCAGAGTAGCGGGAGGTGAGACCCAGTACTTC. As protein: CASRVAGGETQYF.

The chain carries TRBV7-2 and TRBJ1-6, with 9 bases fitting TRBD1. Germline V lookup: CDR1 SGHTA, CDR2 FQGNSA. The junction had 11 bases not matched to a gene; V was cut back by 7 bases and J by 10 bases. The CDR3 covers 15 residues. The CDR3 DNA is TGTGCCAGCAACTCGGACAGGGGATCGAACTCACCCCTCCACTTT. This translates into CASNSDRGSNSPLHF. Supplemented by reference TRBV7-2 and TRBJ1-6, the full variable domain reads GAGVSQSPSNKVTEKGKDVELRCDPISGHTALYWYRQSLGQGLEFLIYFQGNSAPDKSGLPSDRFSAERTGGSVSTLTIQRTQQEDSAVYLCASNSDRGSNSPLHFGNGTRLTVT.

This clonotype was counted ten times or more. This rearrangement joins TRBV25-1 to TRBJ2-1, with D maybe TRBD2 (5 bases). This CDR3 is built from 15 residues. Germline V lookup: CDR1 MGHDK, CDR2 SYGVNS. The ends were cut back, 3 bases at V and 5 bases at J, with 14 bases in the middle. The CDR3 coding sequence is TGTGCCAGCAGTGAGTTAGCACGGGGAGACAATGAGCAGTTCTTC. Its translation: CASSELARGDNEQFF.

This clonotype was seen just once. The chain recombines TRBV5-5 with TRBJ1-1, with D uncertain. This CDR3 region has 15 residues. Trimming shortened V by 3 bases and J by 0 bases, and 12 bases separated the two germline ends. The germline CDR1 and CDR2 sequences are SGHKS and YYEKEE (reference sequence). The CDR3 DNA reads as TGTGCCAGCAGCTGGGATTCAGCGATGAACACTGAAGCTTTCTTT. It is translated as CASSWDSAMNTEAFF.

The CDR3 here is CAISGSMTQETQYF. In DNA, the CDR3 is TGTGCCATCAGCGGGAGTATGACCCAAGAGACCCAGTACTTC. The chain carries TRBV10-3 and TRBJ2-5; weak D call: TRBD2 (6 bases). CDR3 length: 14 residues. The ends were cut back, 6 bases at V and 1 base at J, with 12 bases in the middle. CDR1 ENHRY and CDR2 SYGVKD come from the germline V gene.

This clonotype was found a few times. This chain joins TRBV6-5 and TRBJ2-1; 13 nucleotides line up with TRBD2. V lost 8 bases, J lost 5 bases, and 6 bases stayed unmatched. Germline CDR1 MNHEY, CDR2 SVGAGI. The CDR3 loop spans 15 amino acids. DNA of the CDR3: TGTGCCAGCCACCGGACTAGCGGGAGTGACAATGAGCAGTTCTTC. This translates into CASHRTSGSDNEQFF.

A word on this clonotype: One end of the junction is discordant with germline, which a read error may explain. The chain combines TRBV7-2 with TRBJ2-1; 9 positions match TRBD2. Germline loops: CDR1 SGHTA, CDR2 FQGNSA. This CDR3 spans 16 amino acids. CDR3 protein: CAGSLAGAGARNEQFF. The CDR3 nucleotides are TGTGCCGGCAGCTTAGCGGGAGCGGGAGCCCGCAATGAGCAGTTCTTC.

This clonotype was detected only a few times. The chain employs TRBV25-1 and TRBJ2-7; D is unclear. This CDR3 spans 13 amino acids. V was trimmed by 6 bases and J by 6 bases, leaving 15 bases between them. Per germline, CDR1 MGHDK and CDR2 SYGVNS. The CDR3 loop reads CASSISSTPEQYF. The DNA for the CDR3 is TGTGCCAGCAGCATCAGCTCCACTCCCGAGCAGTACTTC.

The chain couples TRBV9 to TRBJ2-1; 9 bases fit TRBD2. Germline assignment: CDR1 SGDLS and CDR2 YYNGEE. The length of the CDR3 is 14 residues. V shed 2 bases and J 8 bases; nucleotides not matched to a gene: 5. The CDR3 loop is CASSVGSGGHEQFF. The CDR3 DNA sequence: TGTGCCAGCAGCGTTGGTAGCGGGGGCCATGAGCAGTTCTTC.

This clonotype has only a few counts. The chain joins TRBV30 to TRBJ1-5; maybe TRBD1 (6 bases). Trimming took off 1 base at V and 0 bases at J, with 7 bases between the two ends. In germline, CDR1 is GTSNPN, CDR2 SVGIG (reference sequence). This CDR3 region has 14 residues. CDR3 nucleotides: TGTGCCTGGAGTGCGGGACATAGCAATCAGCCCCAGCATTTT. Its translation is CAWSAGHSNQPQHF. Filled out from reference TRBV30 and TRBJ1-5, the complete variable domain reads SQTIHQWPATLVQPVGSPLSLECTVEGTSNPNLYWYRQAAGRGLQLLFYSVGIGQISSEVPQNLSASRPQDRQFILSSKKLLLSDSGFYLCAWSAGHSNQPQHFGDGTRLSIL.

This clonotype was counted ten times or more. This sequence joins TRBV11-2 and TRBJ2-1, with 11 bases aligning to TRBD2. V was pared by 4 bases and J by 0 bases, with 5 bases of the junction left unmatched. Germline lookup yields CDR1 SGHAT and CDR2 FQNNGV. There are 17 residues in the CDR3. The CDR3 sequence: CASSSGTSGSSYNEQFF. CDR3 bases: TGTGCCAGCAGCTCCGGGACTAGCGGCAGCTCCTACAATGAGCAGTTCTTC.

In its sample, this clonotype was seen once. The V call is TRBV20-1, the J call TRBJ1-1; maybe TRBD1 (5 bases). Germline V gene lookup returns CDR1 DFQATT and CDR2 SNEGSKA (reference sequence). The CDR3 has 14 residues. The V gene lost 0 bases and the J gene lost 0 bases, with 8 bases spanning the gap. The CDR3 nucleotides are TGCAGTGCTAGAGATCCCAGGGTGAACACTGAAGCTTTCTTT. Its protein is CSARDPRVNTEAFF.

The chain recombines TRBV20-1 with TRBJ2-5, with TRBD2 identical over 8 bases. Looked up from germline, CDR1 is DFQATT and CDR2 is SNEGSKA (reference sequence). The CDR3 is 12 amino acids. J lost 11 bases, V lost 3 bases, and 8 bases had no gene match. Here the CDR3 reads CSARPGGDEQYF. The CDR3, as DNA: TGCAGTGCTAGGCCCGGGGGGGATGAGCAGTACTTC.

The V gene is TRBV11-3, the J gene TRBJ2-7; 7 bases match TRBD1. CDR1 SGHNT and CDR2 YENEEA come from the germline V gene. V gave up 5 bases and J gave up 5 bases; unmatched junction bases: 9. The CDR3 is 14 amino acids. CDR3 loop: CASSQYRGRNEQYF. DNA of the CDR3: TGTGCCAGCAGCCAATACAGGGGCAGAAACGAGCAGTACTTC.

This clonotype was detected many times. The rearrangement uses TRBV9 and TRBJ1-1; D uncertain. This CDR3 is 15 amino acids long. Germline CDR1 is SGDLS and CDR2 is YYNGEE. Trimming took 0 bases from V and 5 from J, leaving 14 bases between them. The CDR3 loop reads CASSVVDEMGTEAFF. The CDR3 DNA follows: TGTGCCAGCAGCGTAGTCGACGAGATGGGGACTGAAGCTTTCTTT.

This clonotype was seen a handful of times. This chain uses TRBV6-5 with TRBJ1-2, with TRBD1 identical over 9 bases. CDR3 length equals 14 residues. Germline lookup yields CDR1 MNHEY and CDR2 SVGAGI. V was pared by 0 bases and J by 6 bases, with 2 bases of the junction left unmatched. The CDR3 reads CASSYSDRGNGYTF. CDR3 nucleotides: TGTGCCAGCAGTTACTCGGACAGGGGAAATGGCTACACCTTC.

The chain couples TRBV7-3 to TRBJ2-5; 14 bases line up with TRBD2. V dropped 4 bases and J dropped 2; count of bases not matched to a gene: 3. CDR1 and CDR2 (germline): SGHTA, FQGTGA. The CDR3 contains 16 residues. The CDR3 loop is CASSSGTSGSQETQYF. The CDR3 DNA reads TGTGCCAGCAGCTCAGGGACTAGCGGGAGTCAAGAGACCCAGTACTTC.

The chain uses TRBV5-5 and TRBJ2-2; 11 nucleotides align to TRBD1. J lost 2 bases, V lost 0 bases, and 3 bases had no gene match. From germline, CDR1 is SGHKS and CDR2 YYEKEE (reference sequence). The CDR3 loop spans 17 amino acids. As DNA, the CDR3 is TGTGCCAGCAGCTTGGTCGGGACAGGGGGAAACACCGGGGAGCTGTTTTTT. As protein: CASSLVGTGGNTGELFF. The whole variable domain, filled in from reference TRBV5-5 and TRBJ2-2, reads DAGVTQSPTHLIKTRGQQVTLRCSPISGHKSVSWYQQVLGQGPQFIFQYYEKEERGRGNFPDRFSARQFPNYSSELNVNALLLGDSALYLCASSLVGTGGNTGELFFGEGSRLTVL.

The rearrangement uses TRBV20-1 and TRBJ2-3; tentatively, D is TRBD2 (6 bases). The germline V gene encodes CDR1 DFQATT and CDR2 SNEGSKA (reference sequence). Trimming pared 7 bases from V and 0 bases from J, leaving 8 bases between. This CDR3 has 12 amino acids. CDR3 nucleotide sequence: TGCAGTGGAGCGGGCAGCACAGATACGCAGTATTTT. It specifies CSGAGSTDTQYF.

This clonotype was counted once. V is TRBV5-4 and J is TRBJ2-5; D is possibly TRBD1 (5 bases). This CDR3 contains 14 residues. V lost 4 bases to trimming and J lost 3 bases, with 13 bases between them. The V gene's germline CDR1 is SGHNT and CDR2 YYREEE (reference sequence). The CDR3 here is CASSLQAAEETQYF. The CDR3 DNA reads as TGTGCCAGCAGCCTACAGGCGGCGGAAGAGACCCAGTACTTC.

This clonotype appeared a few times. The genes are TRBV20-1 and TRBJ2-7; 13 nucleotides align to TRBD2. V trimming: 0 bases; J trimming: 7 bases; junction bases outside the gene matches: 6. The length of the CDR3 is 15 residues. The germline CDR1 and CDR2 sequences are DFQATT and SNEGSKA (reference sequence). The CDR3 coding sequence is TGCAGTGCTAGAGAAACTAGCGGGAGGGACAATGAGCAGTACTTC. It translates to CSARETSGRDNEQYF.

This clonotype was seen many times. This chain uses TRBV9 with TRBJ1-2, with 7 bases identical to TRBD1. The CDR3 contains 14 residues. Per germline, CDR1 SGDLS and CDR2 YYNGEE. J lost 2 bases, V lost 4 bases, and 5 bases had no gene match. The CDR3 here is CASSPGQTNYGYTF. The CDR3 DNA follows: TGTGCCAGCAGCCCGGGACAGACCAACTATGGCTACACCTTC.